A selection of T cell receptor beta chains follows, all from one sample in a study of cytomegalovirus exposure and HLA in healthy donors. Data came from immunoSEQ multiplex PCR; TCRdb stores just in-frame clones and leaves some out. The repertoire holds more than 50,000 clones, with over 55% as singletons. Sequencing input: PBMCs. All receptors derive from a man aged 40-55 years in good health and CMV-seropositive. The CDR3 runs from the conserved cysteine through the conserved F or W. D genes are given only for firm matches. Not every row has a clone size; where given, it reads once, few, many or a size class.

V gene	J gene	clone size	CDR3 length	D gene	CDR3 DNA	CDR3 protein
TRBV6-5	TRBJ2-7	NA	14	TRBD1	TGTGCCAGCAGTTCCCGGGACAGGAACTACGAGCAGTACTTC	CASSSRDRNYEQYF
TRBV6-5	TRBJ2-3	NA	15	TRBD2	TGTGCCAGCAGTTACGCGGGGGGGGGTACAGAGGAGCAGTATTTT	CASSYAGGGTEEQYF
TRBV7-8	TRBJ1-2	NA	16	TRBD1	TGTGCCAGCAGCCCACGGGCGACAGGGGAGATAGGAGGCTACACCTTC	CASSPRATGEIGGYTF
TRBV5-1	TRBJ1-3	few	14	TRBD1	TGCGCCAGCAGCCGGGACAGCTCTGGAAACACCATATATTTT	CASSRDSSGNTIYF
TRBV6-1	TRBJ1-6	NA	14	TRBD1	TGTGCCAGCAGTGGACAGGGCTATAATTCACCCCTCCACTTT	CASSGQGYNSPLHF
TRBV13	TRBJ2-7	NA	15	NA	TGTGCCAGCAGCTCCCTGACAGGGTCGGGAGACGAGCAGTACTTC	CASSSLTGSGDEQYF
TRBV29-1	TRBJ1-5	NA	12	NA	TGCAGCGTTGGGGAGGGGCAACAGCCCCAGCATTTT	CSVGEGQQPQHF
TRBV4-3	TRBJ1-1	NA	16	TRBD1	TGCGCCAGCAGCCACTCCACCGGGACAGGAAACACTGAAGCTTTCTTT	CASSHSTGTGNTEAFF
TRBV30	TRBJ1-2	NA	13	TRBD1	TGTGCCTGGAGCATCGGACAGGGTCATGGCTACACCTTC	CAWSIGQGHGYTF
TRBV5-6	TRBJ2-5	NA	17	TRBD1	TGTGCCAGCAGCTTGGTACGCGACAGGGGGTTTAGGGAGACCCAGTACTTC	CASSLVRDRGFRETQYF
TRBV6-6	TRBJ2-2	NA	16	NA	TGTGCCAGCAGTTACGAGGGACATCGGAACACCGGGGAGCTGTTTTTT	CASSYEGHRNTGELFF
TRBV7-9	TRBJ1-2	NA	12	NA	TGTGCCAGCAGCTTAAACGAGGGTGGCTACACCTTC	CASSLNEGGYTF
TRBV4-2	TRBJ2-1	NA	16	NA	TGTGCCAGCAGCTCTAGTCAGGTAGTCCGGGGGAATGAGCAGTTCTTC	CASSSSQVVRGNEQFF
TRBV30	TRBJ1-2	few	13	TRBD1	TGTGCCTGGAGTAGAGGGGGCATCTATGGCTACACCTTC	CAWSRGGIYGYTF
TRBV9	TRBJ2-5	NA	15	TRBD2	TGTGCCAGCAGCCCCAGACTAGCGGGGGAAGAGACCCAGTACTTC	CASSPRLAGEETQYF
TRBV5-1	TRBJ2-3	NA	14	TRBD2	TGCGCCAGCAGCTTGACTAGCGGCACAGATACGCAGTATTTT	CASSLTSGTDTQYF
TRBV11-2	TRBJ2-3	once	14	NA	TGTGCCTATTCAATTAGCAGGGGTACAGATACGCAGTATTTT	CAYSISRGTDTQYF
TRBV6-5	TRBJ2-2	NA	14	NA	TGTGCCAGCAACCGGGGGAGGAACACCGGGGAGCTGTTTTTT	CASNRGRNTGELFF
TRBV12-5	TRBJ1-2	NA	13	NA	TGTGCTAGTGGTTTGGTAGGAGGGTCAACTAGAACCTTC	CASGLVGGSTRTF
TRBV18	TRBJ1-5	few	15	TRBD1	TGTGCCAGCTCACCCTCGGGACAGGGGTACCAGCCCCAGCATTTT	CASSPSGQGYQPQHF
TRBV7-9	TRBJ1-1	NA	13	NA	TGTGCCAGCAGCTTTGACACGAACACTGAAGCTTTCTTT	CASSFDTNTEAFF
TRBV6-5	TRBJ2-1	few	15	TRBD2	TGTGCCAGCAGCGGAACTAGCGGGGGTTACAATGAGCAGTTCTTC	CASSGTSGGYNEQFF
TRBV5-1	TRBJ2-7	NA	16	TRBD2	TGCGCCAGCAGCCCTGGGACTAGCGGGGCGTCCTACGAGCAGTACTTC	CASSPGTSGASYEQYF
TRBV7-9	TRBJ2-7	NA	17	NA	TGTGCCAGCAGCTTAGCGAGAGGGCCCGGAGGGACGGACGAGCAGTACTTC	CASSLARGPGGTDEQYF
TRBV25-1	TRBJ1-4	NA	12	NA	TGTGCCAGCGGGCCCGGAGGGAAAAAACTGTTTTTT	CASGPGGKKLFF
TRBV7-2	TRBJ2-5	NA	15	TRBD2	TGTGCCAGCAGCTTGTCCCCAGCGGGGGTAGAGACCCAGTACTTC	CASSLSPAGVETQYF
TRBV25-1	TRBJ2-5	NA	15	TRBD2	TGTGCCAGCAGTGAAGGACTAGCGGGGGGAGAGACCCAGTACTTC	CASSEGLAGGETQYF
TRBV2	TRBJ1-5	NA	13	TRBD1	TGTGCCAGCATTGGACAGGGGCATCAGCCCCAGCATTTT	CASIGQGHQPQHF
TRBV10-1	TRBJ1-1	few	15	TRBD1	TGCGCCAGCAGTGAAAGGAGACAGGGTTCCCCTGAAGCTTTCTTT	CASSERRQGSPEAFF
TRBV6-6	TRBJ1-2	NA	13	TRBD1	TGTGCCAGCAGCTACGACAGGGGAGATGGCTACACCTTC	CASSYDRGDGYTF
TRBV5-4	TRBJ2-5	NA	17	TRBD2	TGTGCCAGCAGTTCCACCGGACTAGCGGAAATCCAAGAGACCCAGTACTTC	CASSSTGLAEIQETQYF
TRBV7-2	TRBJ2-5	NA	15	NA	TGTGCCAGCAGCTTAGAGAGCAGGCGTGAGGAGACCCAGTACTTC	CASSLESRREETQYF
TRBV27	TRBJ1-2	NA	15	TRBD1	TGTGCCAGCAGTTCACAGGGGGCTACTAACTATGGCTACACCTTC	CASSSQGATNYGYTF
TRBV7-3	TRBJ2-2	NA	16	NA	TGTGCCAGCAGCTCCCCGAGCACCGGTGCGGCCGGGGAGCTGTTTTTT	CASSSPSTGAAGELFF
TRBV12-5	TRBJ2-3	NA	15	TRBD2	TGTGCTAGTGGTGACCTAGCGGACCTCACAGATACGCAGTATTTT	CASGDLADLTDTQYF
TRBV7-9	TRBJ2-2	NA	14	NA	TGTGCCAGCAGCTTTGTTAGGGAGAGCTGGGAGCTGTTTTTT	CASSFVRESWELFF
TRBV13	TRBJ2-7	few	14	TRBD1	TGTGCCAGCAGCATTCCGGGACAGGGGAACGAGCAGTACTTC	CASSIPGQGNEQYF
TRBV7-2	TRBJ2-7	NA	14	TRBD2	TGTGCCAGCAGCTCCTCGGGGGGGCCCTACGAGCAGTACTTC	CASSSSGGPYEQYF
TRBV2	TRBJ2-7	NA	12	NA	TGTGCCAGCAGTGTCTTAAACTACGAGCAGTACTTC	CASSVLNYEQYF
TRBV6-5	TRBJ1-1	once	16	TRBD1	TGTGCCAGCAGTTTCGACCCTGGACAGGAGAACACTGAAGCTTTCTTT	CASSFDPGQENTEAFF
TRBV6-5	TRBJ1-2	few	13	TRBD1	TGTGCCAGCACCTGGGGACAGGGAAATGGCTACACCTTC	CASTWGQGNGYTF
TRBV2	TRBJ2-7	few	15	TRBD2	TGTGCCAGCAGTCTCCTAGCGGGGAAATACTACGAGCAGTACTTC	CASSLLAGKYYEQYF
TRBV7-2	TRBJ2-7	NA	14	NA	TGTGCCAGCAGCTTAGCGGGGCACTCCTACGAGCAGTACTTC	CASSLAGHSYEQYF
TRBV5-1	TRBJ1-1	few	13	TRBD1	TGCGCCAGCAATGACAGGGCGAACACTGAAGCTTTCTTT	CASNDRANTEAFF
TRBV6-4	TRBJ2-2	once	10	NA	TGTGCCAGCATCGGTTCGTCGCTGTTTTTT	CASIGSSLFF
TRBV10-1	TRBJ2-1	NA	14	NA	TGCGCCAGCAGTGACCGCCCTGGCGGTAATGAGCAGTTCTTC	CASSDRPGGNEQFF
TRBV7-9	TRBJ2-7	NA	16	TRBD2	TGTGCCAGCAGCGACCCGGGACTAGCGGGGTTCTACGAGCAGTACTTC	CASSDPGLAGFYEQYF
TRBV23-1	TRBJ2-7	once	20	TRBD2	TGCGCCAGCAGTCAGCTCCCCCGGGAGGCCGAAAGAGGCTTGGCCTACGAGCAGTACTTC	CASSQLPREAERGLAYEQYF
TRBV7-2	TRBJ2-7	few	13	NA	TGTGCCAGCAGCTTAGGGCCTAACAGGGAGCAGTACTTC	CASSLGPNREQYF
TRBV7-9	TRBJ1-6	NA	15	TRBD1	TGTGCCAGCAGCTCCGGGACAGGCAAACTTTCACCCCTCCACTTT	CASSSGTGKLSPLHF
TRBV2	TRBJ1-5	NA	13	NA	TGTGCCAGCAGGGATACAGGTGGACAGCCCCAGCATTTT	CASRDTGGQPQHF
TRBV2	TRBJ2-5	NA	13	NA	TGTGCCAGCAGTGAAGATATCCAAGAGACCCAGTACTTC	CASSEDIQETQYF
TRBV6-1	TRBJ2-7	NA	13	NA	TGTGCCAGCAGTCGCGACAGCCGCTACGAGCAGTACTTC	CASSRDSRYEQYF
TRBV6-5	TRBJ2-5	NA	16	TRBD1	TGTGCCAGCAGTTACTCCTGGGACAGGGGGCGAGAGACCCAGTACTTC	CASSYSWDRGRETQYF